This T cell receptor beta chain was documented in a study of radiotherapy plus CTLA-4 blockade in lung cancer. Study conclusions and caveats: TCR clones of tumor origin grew in blood after radiotherapy plus ipilimumab.

With respect to this clone: Its specificity is not known.

Using immunoSEQ multiplex PCR, the repertoire was profiled, and TCRdb retains in-frame clones only, with some absent. The table shows fewer than 150,000 clones, with just under 80% occurring only once. Trimming took 2 bases from V and 8 from J; bases not matched to a gene: 9. This CDR3 contains 14 residues. The V gene's germline CDR1 is GTSNPN and CDR2 SVGIG (reference sequence). This receptor was taken from a human donor with non-small cell lung cancer who had a partial response to radiotherapy plus ipilimumab. V is TRBV30 and J is TRBJ1-2, with TRBD1 matching over 9 bases. This specimen was peripheral blood, taken from a patient treated with radiotherapy plus ipilimumab. In DNA form, the CDR3 reads TGTGCCTGGAGTACCGGGACAGGGATTGGCGGCTACACCTTC. It codes for CAWSTGTGIGGYTF.